This T cell receptor beta chain was recorded in a study of blood T cells in healthy people across ages. General study points: The study found more naive CD4+ cells and higher diversity in long-lived than aged donors.

Next came a second PCR, run for about 6 to 12 cycles, which used a sample-barcoded 5' primer along with a J-beta primer mix. Each CDR3 protein is one row after TCRdb ran MiXCR on the 5' RACE reads. The table has around 850,000 distinct CDR3 sequences, approximately 35% seen once. This CDR3 spans 16 amino acids. Germline assignment: CDR1 LGHNA and CDR2 YNFKEQ. The trim removed 3 bases at V and 7 bases at J, leaving 11 bases unmatched. This clonotype was counted only a few times. Its antigen remains unidentified. The gene calls are TRBV4-2 and TRBJ2-7, with 11 bases identical to TRBD2. This clonotype originated in a man in his late teens or twenties in good health. Sequenced material: blood. The CDR3 loop reads CASSQGTSGFYNEQYF. The CDR3 DNA is TGTGCCAGCAGCCAGGGGACTAGCGGATTCTACAATGAGCAGTACTTC.